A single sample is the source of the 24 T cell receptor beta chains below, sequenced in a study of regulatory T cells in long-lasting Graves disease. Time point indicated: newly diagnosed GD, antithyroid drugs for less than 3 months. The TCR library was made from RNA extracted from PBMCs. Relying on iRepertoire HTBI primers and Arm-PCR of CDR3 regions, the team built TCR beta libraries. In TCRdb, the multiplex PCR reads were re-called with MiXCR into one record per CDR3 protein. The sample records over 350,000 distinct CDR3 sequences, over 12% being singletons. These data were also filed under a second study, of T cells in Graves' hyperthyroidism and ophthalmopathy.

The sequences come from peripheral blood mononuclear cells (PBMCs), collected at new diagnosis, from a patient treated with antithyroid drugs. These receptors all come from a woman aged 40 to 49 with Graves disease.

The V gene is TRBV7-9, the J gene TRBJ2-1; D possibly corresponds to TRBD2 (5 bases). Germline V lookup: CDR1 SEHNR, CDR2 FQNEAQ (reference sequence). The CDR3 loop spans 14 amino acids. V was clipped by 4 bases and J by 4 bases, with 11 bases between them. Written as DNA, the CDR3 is TGTGCCAGCAGCTCTCCGGGATATTACAATGAGCAGTTCTTC. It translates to CASSSPGYYNEQFF.

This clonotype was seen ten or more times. This CDR3 reads CASSLSGTGDTQYF. In DNA form, the CDR3 reads TGTGCCAGCAGCCTTAGCGGGACGGGGGATACGCAGTATTTT. The V and J genes are TRBV11-2 and TRBJ2-3, with 8 nucleotides matching TRBD2. There are 14 residues in the CDR3. Trimming cost V 5 bases and J 6 bases; bases outside gene matches: 7. Looked up from germline, CDR1 is SGHAT and CDR2 is FQNNGV.

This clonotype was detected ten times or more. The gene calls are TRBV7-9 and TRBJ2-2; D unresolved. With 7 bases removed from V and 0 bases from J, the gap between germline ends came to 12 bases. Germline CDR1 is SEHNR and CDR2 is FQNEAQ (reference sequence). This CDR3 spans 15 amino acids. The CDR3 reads CASTLRPPNTGELFF. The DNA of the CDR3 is TGTGCCAGCACCCTACGACCCCCGAACACCGGGGAGCTGTTTTTT.

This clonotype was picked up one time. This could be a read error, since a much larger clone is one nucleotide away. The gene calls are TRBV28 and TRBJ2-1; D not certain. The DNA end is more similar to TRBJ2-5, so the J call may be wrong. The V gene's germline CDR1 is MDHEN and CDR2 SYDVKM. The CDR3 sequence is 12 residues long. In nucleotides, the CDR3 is TGTGTCAGCAGTTTGCCCCAGCAGACCCAGTACTTC. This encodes CVSSLPQQTQYF.

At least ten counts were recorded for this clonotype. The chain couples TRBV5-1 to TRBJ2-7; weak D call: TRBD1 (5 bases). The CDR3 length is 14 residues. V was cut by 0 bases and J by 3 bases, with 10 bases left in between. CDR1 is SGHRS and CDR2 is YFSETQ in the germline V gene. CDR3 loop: CASSLERQSYEQYF. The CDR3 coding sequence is TGCGCCAGCAGCTTGGAGCGACAGAGCTACGAGCAGTACTTC.

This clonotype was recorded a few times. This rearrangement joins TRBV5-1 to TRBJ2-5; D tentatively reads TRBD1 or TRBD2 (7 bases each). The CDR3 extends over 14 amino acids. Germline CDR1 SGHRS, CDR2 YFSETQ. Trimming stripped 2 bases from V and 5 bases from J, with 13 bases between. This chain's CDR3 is CASSFQGEGETQYF. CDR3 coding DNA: TGCGCCAGCAGCTTCCAGGGGGAGGGCGAGACCCAGTACTTC.

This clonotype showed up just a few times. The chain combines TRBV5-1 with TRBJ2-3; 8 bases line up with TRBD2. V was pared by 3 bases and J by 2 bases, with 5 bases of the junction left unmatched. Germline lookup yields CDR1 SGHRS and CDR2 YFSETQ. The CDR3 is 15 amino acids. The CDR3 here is CASSSSSGSTDTQYF. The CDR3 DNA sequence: TGCGCCAGCAGCTCCTCTAGCGGGTCCACAGATACGCAGTATTTT.

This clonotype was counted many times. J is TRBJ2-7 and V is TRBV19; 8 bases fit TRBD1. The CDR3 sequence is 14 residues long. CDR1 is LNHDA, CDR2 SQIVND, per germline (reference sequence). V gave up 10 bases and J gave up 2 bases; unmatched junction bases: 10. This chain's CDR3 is CATTPTGEAYEQYF. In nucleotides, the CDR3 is TGTGCCACCACCCCGACAGGGGAGGCCTACGAGCAGTACTTC.

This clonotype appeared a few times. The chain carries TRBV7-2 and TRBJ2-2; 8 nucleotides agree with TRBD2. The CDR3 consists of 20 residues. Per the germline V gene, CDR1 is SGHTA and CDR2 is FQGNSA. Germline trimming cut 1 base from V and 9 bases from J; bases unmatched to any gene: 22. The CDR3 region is CASSLVDLFLGGSGNRELFF. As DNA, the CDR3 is TGTGCCAGCAGCTTAGTCGATCTGTTCCTGGGAGGTAGCGGGAATCGGGAGCTGTTTTTT. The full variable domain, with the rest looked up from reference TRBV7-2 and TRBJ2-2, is GAGVSQSPSNKVTEKGKDVELRCDPISGHTALYWYRQSLGQGLEFLIYFQGNSAPDKSGLPSDRFSAERTGGSVSTLTIQRTQQEDSAVYLCASSLVDLFLGGSGNRELFFGEGSRLTVL.

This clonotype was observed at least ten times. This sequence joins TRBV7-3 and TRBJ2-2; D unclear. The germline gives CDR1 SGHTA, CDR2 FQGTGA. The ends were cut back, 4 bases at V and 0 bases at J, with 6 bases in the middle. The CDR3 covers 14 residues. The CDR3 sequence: CASSSNPNTGELFF. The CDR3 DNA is TGTGCCAGCAGCTCGAACCCGAACACCGGGGAGCTGTTTTTT.

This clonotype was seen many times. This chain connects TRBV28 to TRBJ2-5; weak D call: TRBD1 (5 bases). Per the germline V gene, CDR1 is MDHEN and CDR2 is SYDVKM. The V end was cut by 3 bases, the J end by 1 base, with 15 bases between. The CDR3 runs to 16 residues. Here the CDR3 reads CASSFRAREIQETQYF. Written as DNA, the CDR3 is TGTGCCAGCAGTTTCAGGGCCAGGGAAATCCAAGAGACCCAGTACTTC. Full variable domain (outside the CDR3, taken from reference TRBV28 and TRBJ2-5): DVKVTQSSRYLVKRTGEKVFLECVQDMDHENMFWYRQDPGLGLRLIYFSYDVKMKEKGDIPEGYSVSREKKERFSLILESASTNQTSMYLCASSFRAREIQETQYFGPGTRLLVL.

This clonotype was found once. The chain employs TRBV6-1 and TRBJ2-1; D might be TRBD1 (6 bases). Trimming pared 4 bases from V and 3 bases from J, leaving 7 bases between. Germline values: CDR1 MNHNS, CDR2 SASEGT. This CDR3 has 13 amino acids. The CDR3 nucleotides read TGTGCCAGCAGTGGGGACATCTACAATGAGCAGTTCTTC. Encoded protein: CASSGDIYNEQFF.

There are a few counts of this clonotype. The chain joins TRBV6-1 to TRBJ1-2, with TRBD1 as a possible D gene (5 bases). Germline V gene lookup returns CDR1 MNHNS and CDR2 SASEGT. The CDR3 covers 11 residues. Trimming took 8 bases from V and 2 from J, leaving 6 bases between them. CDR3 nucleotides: TGTGCCAGCGGACAAAACTATGGCTACACCTTC. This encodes CASGQNYGYTF.

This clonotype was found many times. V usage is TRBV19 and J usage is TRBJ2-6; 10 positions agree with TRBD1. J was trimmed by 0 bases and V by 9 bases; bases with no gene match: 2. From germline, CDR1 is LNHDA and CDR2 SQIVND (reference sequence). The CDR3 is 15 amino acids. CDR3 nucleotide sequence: TGTGCCAGCCGGGACAGGGGCTCTGGGGCCAACGTCCTGACTTTC. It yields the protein CASRDRGSGANVLTF.

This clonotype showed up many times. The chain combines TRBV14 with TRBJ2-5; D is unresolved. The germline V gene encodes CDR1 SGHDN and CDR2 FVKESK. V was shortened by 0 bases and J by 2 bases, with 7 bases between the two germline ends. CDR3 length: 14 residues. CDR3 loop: CASSQEPVQETQYF. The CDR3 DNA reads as TGTGCCAGCAGCCAAGAACCGGTACAAGAGACCCAGTACTTC.

The CDR3 DNA sequence: TGCGCCAGCAGTGAGTCGTCAGGTCATAGCAATCAGCCCCAGCATTTT. This gives the protein CASSESSGHSNQPQHF. V usage is TRBV10-2 and J usage is TRBJ1-5; unclear D gene. The CDR3 is 16 amino acids. Trimming removed 0 bases at V and 0 bases at J, with 9 bases between. Looked up from germline, CDR1 is WSHSY and CDR2 is SAAADI.

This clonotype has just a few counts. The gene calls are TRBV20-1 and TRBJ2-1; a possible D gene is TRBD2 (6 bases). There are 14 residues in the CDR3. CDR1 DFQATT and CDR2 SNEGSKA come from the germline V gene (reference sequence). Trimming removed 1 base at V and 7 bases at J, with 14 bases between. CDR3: CSARGGGHSNEQFF. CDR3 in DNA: TGCAGTGCTAGAGGGGGAGGTCACAGTAATGAGCAGTTCTTC.

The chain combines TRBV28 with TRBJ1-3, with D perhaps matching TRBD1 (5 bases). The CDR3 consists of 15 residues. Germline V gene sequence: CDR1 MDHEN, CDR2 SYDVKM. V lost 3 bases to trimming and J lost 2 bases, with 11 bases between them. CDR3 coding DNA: TGTGCCAGCAGTTTTGGGGGAATTGCTGGAAACACCATATATTTT. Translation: CASSFGGIAGNTIYF.

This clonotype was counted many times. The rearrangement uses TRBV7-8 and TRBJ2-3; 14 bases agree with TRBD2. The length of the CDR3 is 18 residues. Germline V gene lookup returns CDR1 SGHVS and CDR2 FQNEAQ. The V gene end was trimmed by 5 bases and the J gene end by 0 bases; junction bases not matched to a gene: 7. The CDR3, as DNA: TGTGCCAGCAGCGGACTAGCGGGAGGCCGAAAGAGCACAGATACGCAGTATTTT. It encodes CASSGLAGGRKSTDTQYF.

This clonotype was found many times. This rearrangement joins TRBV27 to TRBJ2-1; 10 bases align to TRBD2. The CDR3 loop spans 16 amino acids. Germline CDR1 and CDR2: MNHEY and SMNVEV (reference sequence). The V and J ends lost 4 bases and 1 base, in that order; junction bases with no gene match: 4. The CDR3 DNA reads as TGTGCCAGCAGTTGGATTAGCGGGAGGTCCTACAATGAGCAGTTCTTC. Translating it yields CASSWISGRSYNEQFF.

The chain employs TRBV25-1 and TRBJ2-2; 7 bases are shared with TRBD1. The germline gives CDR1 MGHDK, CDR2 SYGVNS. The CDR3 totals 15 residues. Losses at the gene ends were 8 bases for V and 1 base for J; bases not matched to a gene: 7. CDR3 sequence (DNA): TGTGCCAGCCGAAAAACAGGGGTGAACACCGGGGAGCTGTTTTTT. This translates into CASRKTGVNTGELFF.

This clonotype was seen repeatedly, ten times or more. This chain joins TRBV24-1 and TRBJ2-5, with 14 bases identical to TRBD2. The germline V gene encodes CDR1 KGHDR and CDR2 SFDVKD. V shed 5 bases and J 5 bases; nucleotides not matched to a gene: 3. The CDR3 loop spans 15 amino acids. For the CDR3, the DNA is TGTGCCACCAGTGTACGACTAGCGGGAGGGGAGACCCAGTACTTC. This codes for CATSVRLAGGETQYF.

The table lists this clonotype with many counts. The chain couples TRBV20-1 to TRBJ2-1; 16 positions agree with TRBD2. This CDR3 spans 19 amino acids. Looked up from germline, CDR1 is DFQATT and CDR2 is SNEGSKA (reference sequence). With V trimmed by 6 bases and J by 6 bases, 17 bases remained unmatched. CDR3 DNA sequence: TGCAGTGCACACCCGGGACTAGCGGGAGGGGGACTAATTGCCAATGAGCAGTTCTTC. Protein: CSAHPGLAGGGLIANEQFF.

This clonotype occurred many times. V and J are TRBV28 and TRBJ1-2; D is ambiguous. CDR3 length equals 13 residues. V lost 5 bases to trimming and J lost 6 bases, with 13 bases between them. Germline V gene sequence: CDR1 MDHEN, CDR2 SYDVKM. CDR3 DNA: TGTGCCAGCAGTCCCAATGACTGGGATGGCTACACCTTC. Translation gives CASSPNDWDGYTF.